This T cell receptor beta chain emerged from a study of T cells after yellow fever vaccination. Details on this clonotype: Antigen specificity is unknown.

Germline V gives CDR1 SGDLS, CDR2 YYNGEE. The V segment lost 0 bases and the J segment 4 bases; nucleotides outside the gene matches: 5. CDR3 size: 17 residues. Findings and limits, study-wide: The CD4 compartment and the CD8 compartment contained a small share of clonotypes in common. Contamination by abundant bulk-population clonotypes could be present in FACS-sorted repertoires.

Production of TCR cDNA was by 5'RACE template switching, which also added a universal primer site and UMIs. TCRdb analysed the 5' RACE reads with MiXCR anew, one entry per CDR3 protein. The sample lists 250,000 or so distinct CDR3 sequences; 6.9% were seen once. The sample here was CD4+ T cells sorted from PBMCs, taken 15 days after the yellow fever booster vaccination. V usage is TRBV9 and J usage is TRBJ2-3, with 13 bases identical to TRBD2. The sequence derives from a young man who received the YFV17D yellow fever vaccine. The CDR3 sequence: CASSVVGGTSGADTQYF. The CDR3, as DNA: TGTGCCAGCAGCGTAGTGGGGGGGACTAGCGGGGCAGATACGCAGTATTTT.